The 20 T cell receptor beta chains listed next were all sequenced from one sample in a study of T cell responses to AZD1222 COVID-19 vaccine. Profiling relied on immunoSEQ multiplex PCR, and the TCRdb table lists in-frame clones only, not all of them. Of about 53,000 clones listed, around 84% are singletons. The sequencing used peripheral blood, collected on day 0 of AZD1222 vaccination. These receptors were taken from an adult in good health.

The genes are TRBV28 and TRBJ2-1, with D possibly TRBD2 on 5 matching bases. The CDR3 contains 15 residues. CDR1 MDHEN and CDR2 SYDVKM come from the germline V gene. The ends were cut back, 3 bases at V and 1 base at J, with 10 bases in the middle. CDR3 sequence (DNA): TGTGCCAGCAGTTTTCGGGGATCGTCCTACAATGAGCAGTTCTTC. It yields the protein CASSFRGSSYNEQFF.

CDR3 sequence (DNA): TGTGCCAGCAGTGATGGCGCCGGGGACAGGCACCTAGGCTATGGCTACACCTTC. Residues: CASSDGAGDRHLGYGYTF. The V call is TRBV2, the J call TRBJ1-2, with 8 bases aligning to TRBD1. J was trimmed by 4 bases and V by 3 bases; bases with no gene match: 16. The CDR3 has 18 amino acids. CDR1 and CDR2 from the germline V gene are SNHLY and FYNNEI.

The chain has TRBV24-1 and TRBJ1-1, with no clear D. The CDR3 has 12 amino acids. Germline assignment: CDR1 KGHDR and CDR2 SFDVKD. Trimming cost V 9 bases and J 1 base, with 8 bases left between them. The CDR3 spells CATAPGNTEAFF. The CDR3 DNA sequence: TGTGCCACCGCCCCAGGGAACACTGAAGCTTTCTTT.

The rearrangement joins TRBV7-2 to TRBJ1-2; maybe TRBD1 (6 bases). CDR3 length: 14 residues. Germline lookup yields CDR1 SGHTA and CDR2 FQGNSA. Trimming pared 3 bases from V and 8 bases from J, leaving 16 bases between. CDR3 amino acids: CASSLDPGAGGYTF. DNA for the CDR3: TGTGCCAGCAGCTTGGATCCAGGGGCGGGCGGCTACACCTTC.

This chain links TRBV19 with TRBJ1-2, with TRBD1 as a possible D gene (6 bases). Deletions cut 8 bases from V and 1 base from J, with 11 bases between. In germline, CDR1 is LNHDA, CDR2 SQIVND (reference sequence). The CDR3 has 13 amino acids. In nucleotides, the CDR3 is TGTGCCAGTCCATACAGGGTTAACTATGGCTACACCTTC. Protein product: CASPYRVNYGYTF.

This clone was seen once. J is TRBJ2-4 and V is TRBV5-1; TRBD1 aligns across 11 bases. This CDR3 region has 14 residues. Germline V gives CDR1 SGHRS, CDR2 YFSETQ. J gave up 7 bases and V 3 bases, and 3 bases lay outside the gene matches. Written as DNA, the CDR3 is TGCGCCAGCAGCTCCGGGACAGGGGGGAACATTCAGTACTTC. As protein: CASSSGTGGNIQYF.

The chain has TRBV7-3 and TRBJ1-1, with D perhaps matching TRBD1 (5 bases). Trimming removed 2 bases from V and 3 bases from J, with 13 bases in between. Germline CDR1 and CDR2: SGHTA and FQGTGA. This CDR3 has 15 residues. Here the CDR3 DNA reads TGTGCCAGCAGCTTAGGTGGGGGAAGGTACACTGAAGCTTTCTTT. Translating it yields CASSLGGGRYTEAFF.

The chain combines TRBV6-5 with TRBJ1-5; D ambiguous. CDR3 length: 12 residues. V was cut by 6 bases and J by 5 bases, with 8 bases left in between. The germline gives CDR1 MNHEY, CDR2 SVGAGI. The CDR3 protein is CASRRSDQPQHF. The CDR3 nucleotides read TGTGCCAGCAGAAGGAGCGATCAGCCCCAGCATTTT.

This clone was observed a handful of times. The chain recombines TRBV19 with TRBJ1-3; 10 bases are a match to TRBD1. The V and J ends lost 7 bases and 6 bases, in that order; junction bases with no gene match: 6. This CDR3 is built from 14 residues. CDR1 LNHDA and CDR2 SQIVND come from the germline V gene (reference sequence). The CDR3 loop reads CASTPTGGENTIYF. The CDR3, as DNA: TGTGCCAGTACTCCGACAGGGGGCGAAAACACCATATATTTT.

This chain uses TRBV5-1 with TRBJ1-1; no definite D call. This CDR3 has 14 amino acids. The ends were cut back, 0 bases at V and 3 bases at J, with 9 bases in the middle. Germline V lookup: CDR1 SGHRS, CDR2 YFSETQ. CDR3 amino acids: CASSLAHKDTEAFF. The DNA for the CDR3 is TGCGCCAGCAGCTTGGCCCATAAGGACACTGAAGCTTTCTTT.

This chain links TRBV18 with TRBJ2-5; D gene uncertain. Germline V lookup: CDR1 KGHSH, CDR2 LQKENI. Between the trimmed V and J ends, which lost 1 base and 6 bases, there was a span of 12 bases. The CDR3 covers 14 residues. CDR3 in amino acids: CASSPQGVEQTQYF. CDR3 in DNA: TGTGCCAGCTCACCACAGGGCGTGGAGCAGACCCAGTACTTC.

The V gene is TRBV2, the J gene TRBJ2-3; 9 bases map to TRBD1. V gave up 10 bases and J gave up 0 bases; unmatched junction bases: 2. The CDR3 is 13 amino acids. Germline CDR1 is SNHLY and CDR2 is FYNNEI. CDR3 DNA: TGTGCCACGACAGGGGGTAGCACAGATACGCAGTATTTT. Its translation is CATTGGSTDTQYF.

The chain couples TRBV30 to TRBJ2-7; D perhaps matches TRBD1 (5 bases). Germline CDR1 GTSNPN, CDR2 SVGIG (reference sequence). This CDR3 is 13 amino acids long. The germline V and J ends were trimmed by 3 bases and 5 bases, with 14 bases remaining between them. CDR3 residues: CAWRKDQGNEQYF. The DNA of the CDR3 is TGTGCCTGGAGAAAGGATCAGGGCAACGAGCAGTACTTC.

The gene calls are TRBV9 and TRBJ2-3, with 14 bases fitting TRBD2. CDR3 size: 15 residues. V lost 6 bases and J lost 8; bases outside the gene matches: 8. Germline CDR1 SGDLS, CDR2 YYNGEE. Here the CDR3 DNA reads TGTGCCAGCACGACTGGGACTAGCGGGAGTGGTACGCAGTATTTT. As protein: CASTTGTSGSGTQYF. Full variable domain (remainder filled in from reference TRBV9 and TRBJ2-3): DSGVTQTPKHLITATGQRVTLRCSPRSGDLSVYWYQQSLDQGLQFLIQYYNGEERAKGNILERFSAQQFPDLHSELNLSSLELGDSALYFCASTTGTSGSGTQYFGPGTRLTVL.

The gene calls are TRBV28 and TRBJ1-1; 8 nucleotides line up with TRBD1. The germline gives CDR1 MDHEN, CDR2 SYDVKM. The CDR3 totals 16 residues. Losses at the gene ends were 6 bases for V and 5 bases for J; bases not matched to a gene: 14. The CDR3 region has the DNA TGTGCCAGCAGCCCAGGGGGCGCGGGGATAATGACTGAAGCTTTCTTT. Translated, it gives CASSPGGAGIMTEAFF.

The rearrangement links TRBV20-1 to TRBJ2-1, with 7 bases lining up with TRBD2. Germline CDR1 reads DFQATT; CDR2 reads SNEGSKA (reference sequence). The CDR3 runs to 14 residues. Trimming at V came to 3 bases and at J to 5 bases, leaving 7 bases not matched to a gene. The CDR3, as DNA: TGCAGTGCTAGTCAGGCTAGCGGTAACAATGAGCAGTTCTTC. It encodes CSASQASGNNEQFF.

The chain is built from TRBV6-5 and TRBJ2-3; D is unresolved. The germline gives CDR1 MNHEY, CDR2 SVGAGI. This CDR3 region has 12 residues. Between the trimmed V and J ends, which lost 6 bases and 5 bases, there was a span of 9 bases. CDR3 in DNA: TGTGCCAGCAGCCGATCAGAAGATACGCAGTATTTT. It yields the protein CASSRSEDTQYF.

The V gene is TRBV6-5, the J gene TRBJ2-1, with D perhaps assigned TRBD1 or TRBD2 (5 bases each). Germline loops: CDR1 MNHEY, CDR2 SVGAGI. V lost 7 bases, J lost 6 bases, and 16 bases lay in between. The CDR3 has 14 residues. This CDR3 is CASTGRSKGNEQFF. Here the CDR3 DNA reads TGTGCCAGCACGGGACGCTCAAAGGGCAATGAGCAGTTCTTC.

The chain combines TRBV4-3 with TRBJ2-2, with 10 bases aligning to TRBD2. This CDR3 comprises 17 residues. The V gene's germline CDR1 is LGHNA and CDR2 YSLEER. The junction had 6 bases not matched to a gene; V was cut back by 0 bases and J by 5 bases. CDR3 residues: CASSQEWSGLATGELFF. The DNA of the CDR3 is TGCGCCAGCAGCCAAGAGTGGTCGGGACTAGCGACCGGGGAGCTGTTTTTT.

The J gene is TRBJ2-7, the V gene TRBV19; 7 bases match TRBD1. The CDR3 spans 15 residues. Germline trimming cut 4 bases from V and 6 bases from J; bases unmatched to any gene: 12. From germline, CDR1 is LNHDA and CDR2 SQIVND (reference sequence). The CDR3 region is CASSTQGEVSGEQYF. CDR3 DNA sequence: TGTGCCAGTAGTACTCAGGGGGAAGTAAGTGGCGAGCAGTACTTC.